What follows describes a single T cell receptor (beta chain). Its antigen is still unknown. Per-nucleotide qualities are absent, and no much larger clonotype sits a single base away. V was cut back by 7 bases and J by 0 bases, leaving a gap of 10 bases between them. There are 15 amino acids in the CDR3, from cysteine to phenylalanine inclusive. Left in the record is the CDR3 DNA by itself, 45 bases read in frame from the first base. As encoded in the germline V gene, CDR1 is MNHEY while CDR2 is SVGAGI. Genomic DNA was isolated from the sorted cells so that the TCRbeta CDR3 region could be sequenced. TCRbeta CDR3 regions were sequenced using the immunoSEQ Assay. This immuneACCESS table, as held by TCRdb, lists in-frame sequences with V and J called but not all clones. Of the missing ones, under half trace to an unresolved V gene in checked studies; the others have no known cause. This sample lists 50,000 to 65,000 clones; about 87% were detected once. The top ten clonotypes cover roughly 1.8% of the sample.

The data stem from a study of OX40 agonist ivuxolimab in advanced cancers. Regarding the research as a whole: Ivuxolimab was an agonistic, fully human IgG2 monoclonal antibody directed against OX40 (CD134), a costimulatory receptor. Intravenous ivuxolimab was administered to patients every 2 weeks at six dose levels: 0.01, 0.1, 0.3, 1.5, 3 and 10 mg/kg. Among the approximately 54 dose-escalation patients, about 19 had hepatocellular carcinoma, 15 melanoma, 9 renal cell carcinoma and 9 head and neck cancer. The dose-escalation cohort was roughly 80% male with a mean age of roughly 60 years, ranging from roughly 23 to 90. Patients were allowed to have had prior anti-PD-1, anti-PD-L1 or anti-CTLA-4 therapy, and around two fifths of the dose-escalation patients had been treated with checkpoint inhibitors. Partial responses were achieved by three dose-escalation patients, of whom one had hepatocellular carcinoma and two had cutaneous melanoma. The point of sequencing TCRbeta in the periphery was to test whether ivuxolimab changed TCR sequence diversity and drove clonal T-cell expansion. The paper reports the monotherapy dose-escalation portion (N of about 51 patients) of the phase I ivuxolimab trial.

The trial excluded patients who had a history of autoimmune disease or who were on systemic immunosuppression. Peripheral blood for TCR sequencing was collected from all dose cohorts at baseline, on cycle 4 day 1, and on cycle 7 day 1. Samples were obtained from an open-label, multicenter, first-in-human phase I dose-escalation trial of ivuxolimab. Adults with locally advanced or metastatic head and neck squamous cell, hepatocellular, melanoma or renal cell carcinoma were enrolled in the trial. CD4+ and CD8+ T cells were sorted separately from peripheral blood before TCR sequencing. What the work shows at the level of the full study, not this receptor alone: At doses from 0.1 to 3.0 mg/kg, clonal expansion was seen in both CD4+ and CD8+ blood T cells between baseline and week 6. Partial responders in the 0.1-3.0 mg/kg groups had among the lowest normalized peripheral clonal expansion, especially among CD8+ T cells. Low levels of normalized T-cell clonal expansion were also shown by some nonresponding patients. After ivuxolimab, expanded clones were on average more numerous among CD8+ T cells than among CD4+ T cells. Antigen specificity was not determined for the clonally expanded peripheral T cells.

The chain joins TRBV6-5 to TRBJ2-6, with no reliable assignment of the D segment. Here the sequenced sample was CD4+ or CD8+ T cells sorted from blood, taken in a trial of the OX40 agonist ivuxolimab. The clonotype comes from an adult with an advanced solid tumor such as melanoma, head and neck, liver or kidney cancer. CDR3 sequence: CASTLDGSGANVLTF. In nucleotide form, the sequence is TGTGCCAGCACCCTGGACGGCTCTGGGGCCAACGTCCTGACTTTC.